These 20 T cell receptor beta chains originate from one sample sequenced in a study of blood T cell repertoires in COVID-19. The data were produced by immunoSEQ multiplex PCR, yet TCRdb's version contains in-frame clones alone and is incomplete. The sample carries about 62,000 clones, 85% to 90% recorded once. Sequenced material: peripheral blood. These receptors were collected from a woman aged 55-75 years with COVID-19, enrolled during active disease.

The chain has TRBV5-6 and TRBJ2-7; TRBD1 matches 8 bases. In germline, CDR1 is SGHDT, CDR2 YYEEEE. The CDR3 runs 14 residues. The junction had 5 bases not matched to a gene; V was cut back by 4 bases and J by 2 bases. CDR3 protein: CASSPLDRAYEQYF. CDR3 DNA sequence: TGTGCCAGCAGCCCCCTGGACAGGGCCTACGAGCAGTACTTC.

The V call is TRBV5-1, the J call TRBJ1-3, with D unresolved. Trimming took off 0 bases at V and 2 bases at J, with 9 bases between the two ends. In germline, CDR1 is SGHRS, CDR2 YFSETQ. This CDR3 contains 15 residues. In DNA form, the CDR3 reads TGCGCCAGCAGCTTGGAGCCCGGGACTGGAAACACCATATATTTT. Encoded protein: CASSLEPGTGNTIYF.

The chain couples TRBV4-1 to TRBJ1-4; 8 nucleotides match TRBD1. V gave up 4 bases and J gave up 6 bases; unmatched junction bases: 10. This CDR3 region has 16 residues. Germline CDR1 MGHRA, CDR2 YSYEKL. The CDR3 DNA sequence: TGCGCCAGCAGCCGATCCCCCGGGACAGGATATGAAAAACTGTTTTTT. Encoded protein: CASSRSPGTGYEKLFF.

CDR3 DNA: TGTGCCAGCAGTAAGGGACAGGGGAGTGGCTACACCTTC. This encodes CASSKGQGSGYTF. The chain joins TRBV6-5 to TRBJ1-2; TRBD1 matches 10 bases. V gave up 5 bases and J gave up 7 bases; unmatched junction bases: 4. The CDR3 consists of 13 residues. CDR1 is MNHEY, CDR2 SVGAGI, per germline.

V is TRBV28 and J is TRBJ1-5, with 9 bases lining up with TRBD1. V dropped 5 bases and J dropped 11; count of bases not matched to a gene: 16. Looked up from germline, CDR1 is MDHEN and CDR2 is SYDVKM. The CDR3 has 16 residues. The CDR3 sequence is CASSTPGTGSFKAQHF. CDR3 in DNA: TGTGCCAGCAGTACCCCCGGGACAGGGTCGTTTAAGGCCCAGCATTTT.

The chain joins TRBV5-1 to TRBJ1-3; unclear D gene. Germline assignment: CDR1 SGHRS and CDR2 YFSETQ. V lost 0 bases to trimming and J lost 0 bases, with 7 bases between them. This CDR3 has 15 residues. The CDR3 DNA reads as TGCGCCAGCAGCTTGGGACATCTCTCTGGAAACACCATATATTTT. Protein sequence: CASSLGHLSGNTIYF. Full variable domain (missing parts from reference TRBV5-1 and TRBJ1-3): KAGVTQTPRYLIKTRGQQVTLSCSPISGHRSVSWYQQTPGQGLQFLFEYFSETQRNKGNFPGRFSGRQFSNSRSEMNVSTLELGDSALYLCASSLGHLSGNTIYFGEGSWLTVV.

The V call is TRBV30, the J call TRBJ1-5; a weak D match, TRBD1 (6 bases). The CDR3 spans 13 residues. Trimming stripped 1 base from V and 3 bases from J, with 7 bases between. Germline V gene sequence: CDR1 GTSNPN, CDR2 SVGIG (reference sequence). As DNA, the CDR3 is TGTGCCTGGAGTGGACAGGACAATCAGCCCCAGCATTTT. Amino acid sequence: CAWSGQDNQPQHF.

The chain combines TRBV5-4 with TRBJ2-1, with 14 bases identical to TRBD2. V gave up 4 bases and J gave up 9 bases; unmatched junction bases: 6. Germline CDR1 SGHNT, CDR2 YYREEE (reference sequence). The CDR3 covers 15 residues. CDR3 amino acids: CASSRTSGRLAEQFF. For the CDR3, the DNA is TGTGCCAGCAGCCGGACTAGCGGGAGGTTGGCTGAGCAGTTCTTC.

The rearrangement joins TRBV5-1 to TRBJ2-7; 10 nucleotides agree with TRBD2. V shed 2 bases and J 5 bases; nucleotides not matched to a gene: 19. The CDR3 covers 19 residues. Germline values: CDR1 SGHRS, CDR2 YFSETQ. The CDR3 DNA reads as TGCGCCAGCAGCTTTGGAGCCCTAGCGGGAGAGGTTTGGGGTCACGAGCAGTACTTC. Protein: CASSFGALAGEVWGHEQYF.

This clone is a singleton in its sample. The V gene is TRBV5-1, the J gene TRBJ1-1, with 7 bases lining up with TRBD1. Unmatched junction bases numbered 6, after V lost 0 bases and J lost 1 base. CDR1 and CDR2 (germline): SGHRS, YFSETQ. The CDR3 totals 16 residues. The CDR3 DNA reads as TGCGCCAGCAGCTTGGATGTAGGGGGCTCGAACACTGAAGCTTTCTTT. This encodes CASSLDVGGSNTEAFF.

The rearrangement links TRBV6-5 to TRBJ1-4; perhaps TRBD1 as D (5 bases). The CDR3 extends over 14 amino acids. Germline V CDR1 and CDR2: MNHEY, SVGAGI. The ends were cut back, 5 bases at V and 3 bases at J, with 10 bases in the middle. The CDR3 DNA reads as TGTGCCAGCAGTCCCCGGGACTCTAATGAAAAACTGTTTTTT. Its translation: CASSPRDSNEKLFF.

This chain connects TRBV5-1 to TRBJ2-1; TRBD2 matches at 9 bases. CDR3 length: 14 residues. With V trimmed by 4 bases and J by 8 bases, 7 bases remained unmatched. Per germline, CDR1 SGHRS and CDR2 YFSETQ. CDR3 protein: CASSGGLAVDEQFF. CDR3 in DNA: TGCGCCAGCAGCGGGGGACTAGCCGTCGATGAGCAGTTCTTC.

The chain links TRBV9 to TRBJ1-4, with D possibly matching TRBD1 (6 bases). Trimming left V 1 base short and J 3 bases short, with 10 bases between. The CDR3 spans 15 residues. CDR1 SGDLS and CDR2 YYNGEE come from the germline V gene. CDR3 amino acids: CASSVRGLPNEKLFF. Here the CDR3 DNA reads TGTGCCAGCAGCGTAAGGGGGTTACCTAATGAAAAACTGTTTTTT.

The chain links TRBV5-1 to TRBJ1-1; TRBD1 matches at 9 bases. V shed 5 bases and J 0 bases; nucleotides not matched to a gene: 5. Germline-derived CDR1 and CDR2 are SGHRS and YFSETQ. CDR3 length: 15 residues. DNA for the CDR3: TGCGCCAGCAGGCAAGACAGGGGGGTGAACACTGAAGCTTTCTTT. Translating gives CASRQDRGVNTEAFF.

This sequence joins TRBV6-5 and TRBJ2-1; 9 bases map to TRBD2. V shed 3 bases, J shed 8 bases, and the junction held 8 bases outside the gene matches. The CDR3 has 15 residues. Germline V lookup: CDR1 MNHEY, CDR2 SVGAGI. The CDR3 protein is CASSYSFSGSYEQFF. In nucleotides, the CDR3 is TGTGCCAGCAGTTATTCGTTTAGCGGGAGCTATGAGCAGTTCTTC.

This clone was recorded only once. V usage is TRBV4-1 and J usage is TRBJ2-7; possible D gene TRBD2, 7 bases. In germline, CDR1 is MGHRA, CDR2 YSYEKL. This CDR3 comprises 16 residues. V was pared by 3 bases and J by 3 bases, with 18 bases between. CDR3 loop: CASSQGRGQLYYEQYF. The CDR3 DNA sequence: TGCGCCAGCAGCCAGGGGAGGGGACAACTATACTACGAGCAGTACTTC.

This clone has ten or more counts. V gene TRBV2 combines with J gene TRBJ1-5; TRBD1 matches at 10 bases. Germline V gene data show CDR1 as SNHLY and CDR2 as FYNNEI. The CDR3 covers 15 residues. V lost 6 bases, J lost 2 bases, and 4 bases stayed unmatched. Written as DNA, the CDR3 is TGTGCCAGCAGACGACAGGGGGCTGGCAATCAGCCCCAGCATTTT. It specifies CASRRQGAGNQPQHF.

This clone has just one count. This chain joins TRBV2 and TRBJ2-1; 9 nucleotides line up with TRBD1. The length of the CDR3 is 11 residues. Germline V gene lookup returns CDR1 SNHLY and CDR2 FYNNEI. The junction had 5 bases not matched to a gene; V was cut back by 5 bases and J by 15 bases. In DNA form, the CDR3 reads TGTGCCAGCAGTCCGGACAGGGGATCGTTCTTC. Its protein is CASSPDRGSFF.

J is TRBJ2-2 and V is TRBV11-3, with D perhaps matching TRBD1 (5 bases). CDR3 length: 16 amino acids. Germline values: CDR1 SGHNT, CDR2 YENEEA. The ends were cut back, 1 base at V and 4 bases at J, with 13 bases in the middle. The CDR3 loop reads CASSLGSGRATGELFF. As DNA, the CDR3 is TGTGCCAGCAGCTTAGGCTCAGGGCGAGCCACCGGGGAGCTGTTTTTT.

The chain employs TRBV29-1 and TRBJ1-1; 11 bases are a match to TRBD1. CDR1 and CDR2 from the germline V gene are SQVTM and ANQGSEA. The CDR3 has 13 amino acids. V was clipped by 4 bases and J by 4 bases; unmatched bases: 2. The CDR3 nucleotides read TGCAGCGTTGCCGGGACAGGGGGCACTGAAGCTTTCTTT. Its protein is CSVAGTGGTEAFF.